These 21 T cell receptor beta chains were sequenced from one sample in a study of blood T cell repertoires in COVID-19. Sequenced by immunoSEQ multiplex PCR; TCRdb stores in-frame clones only, minus some. Found here are 90,000 to 150,000 clones, 65% to 80% of them singletons; the top ten hold roughly 6.2%. The sequenced material came from peripheral blood. The receptors shown here come from a man aged 70-80 years with acute or convalescent COVID-19.

This chain links TRBV3-1 (or the pseudogene TRBV3-2) with TRBJ1-2; 9 bases match TRBD1. The CDR3 length is 14 residues. V shed 4 bases, J shed 4 bases, and the junction held 4 bases outside the gene matches. Germline V gene lookup returns CDR1 LGHDT and CDR2 YNNKEL (reference sequence). CDR3 amino acids: CASSRDRVGYGYTF. In DNA, the CDR3 is TGTGCCAGCAGCCGGGACAGGGTAGGCTATGGCTACACCTTC.

The chain carries TRBV9 and TRBJ2-3, with TRBD2 identical over 9 bases. This CDR3 is 17 amino acids long. CDR1 is SGDLS, CDR2 YYNGEE, per germline. V shed 3 bases, J shed 8 bases, and the junction held 16 bases outside the gene matches. CDR3: CASSGGSASGAIGTQYF. CDR3 DNA sequence: TGTGCCAGCAGCGGCGGTTCGGCTAGCGGGGCCATCGGTACGCAGTATTTT. The full variable domain, rest sourced from reference TRBV9 and TRBJ2-3, is DSGVTQTPKHLITATGQRVTLRCSPRSGDLSVYWYQQSLDQGLQFLIQYYNGEERAKGNILERFSAQQFPDLHSELNLSSLELGDSALYFCASSGGSASGAIGTQYFGPGTRLTVL.

V usage is TRBV28 and J usage is TRBJ2-7, with D unclear. Germline assignment: CDR1 MDHEN and CDR2 SYDVKM. V was pared by 7 bases and J by 0 bases, with 13 bases between. The CDR3 loop spans 14 amino acids. The CDR3 nucleotides read TGTGCCAGCAATACTAAATCGAGCTCCTACGAGCAGTACTTC. It codes for CASNTKSSSYEQYF.

V usage is TRBV5-1 and J usage is TRBJ1-5, with D possibly being TRBD1 (6 bases). The ends were cut back, 4 bases at V and 4 bases at J, with 12 bases in the middle. The CDR3 sequence is 14 residues long. Germline V gene lookup returns CDR1 SGHRS and CDR2 YFSETQ. The CDR3 region has the DNA TGCGCCAGCAGCCCCGGACAGCCTAATCAGCCCCAGCATTTT. It specifies CASSPGQPNQPQHF.

The J gene is TRBJ2-5, the V gene TRBV7-9, with 10 bases aligning to TRBD1. The V gene end was trimmed by 6 bases and the J gene end by 4 bases; junction bases not matched to a gene: 20. Germline V lookup: CDR1 SEHNR, CDR2 FQNEAQ (reference sequence). CDR3 length: 19 residues. The DNA of the CDR3 is TGTGCCAGCAGGATTAGCTGGGGGACAGGGGTTGACTTTCGAGAGACCCAGTACTTC. Translation: CASRISWGTGVDFRETQYF.

CDR3 in amino acids: CASRDGTAPYGYTF. The CDR3 DNA reads TGTGCCAGCAGAGACGGGACAGCTCCCTATGGCTACACCTTC. V usage is TRBV28 and J usage is TRBJ1-2, with 7 bases identical to TRBD1. CDR1 and CDR2 (germline): MDHEN, SYDVKM. With 6 bases clipped from V and 4 bases from J, the junction kept 8 bases outside the gene matches. The CDR3 extends over 14 amino acids.

The chain uses TRBV7-3 and TRBJ2-7; 9 positions agree with TRBD1. J lost 4 bases, V lost 4 bases, and 8 bases had no gene match. The CDR3 is 15 residues long. Germline V gene sequence: CDR1 SGHTA, CDR2 FQGTGA. The CDR3 here is CASSSTGTGSYEQYF. The CDR3 DNA sequence: TGTGCCAGCAGCTCGACCGGGACAGGGTCGTACGAGCAGTACTTC. Using reference TRBV7-3 and TRBJ2-7 for the parts outside the CDR3, the full variable domain is GAGVSQTPSNKVTEKGKYVELRCDPISGHTALYWYRQSLGQGPEFLIYFQGTGAADDSGLPNDRFFAVRPEGSVSTLKIQRTERGDSAVYLCASSSTGTGSYEQYFGPGTRLTVT.

The V and J genes are TRBV28 and TRBJ1-5; 7 nucleotides agree with TRBD1. With 5 bases clipped from V and 4 bases from J, the junction kept 8 bases outside the gene matches. The CDR3 spans 15 residues. CDR1 is MDHEN, CDR2 SYDVKM, per germline. CDR3 sequence (DNA): TGTGCCAGCAGTGTAACCGGGACAGTTAATCAGCCCCAGCATTTT. Protein sequence: CASSVTGTVNQPQHF.

This clone was seen a handful of times. This chain joins TRBV28 and TRBJ1-2; perhaps TRBD1 as D (6 bases). Trimming removed 5 bases at V and 5 bases at J, with 18 bases between. CDR3 length: 15 amino acids. The V gene's germline CDR1 is MDHEN and CDR2 SYDVKM. CDR3 bases: TGTGCCAGCAGTCCCCGAGACAGGCTCCTTTATGGCTACACCTTC. Residues: CASSPRDRLLYGYTF.

The rearrangement joins TRBV5-1 to TRBJ2-6, with D possibly matching TRBD1 (5 bases). Trimming took off 4 bases at V and 1 base at J, with 9 bases between the two ends. The CDR3 covers 15 residues. Germline V CDR1 and CDR2: SGHRS, YFSETQ. As DNA, the CDR3 is TGCGCCAGCAGCCCCGACAGTTCTGGGGCCAACGTCCTGACTTTC. Translated, it gives CASSPDSSGANVLTF.

The chain recombines TRBV28 with TRBJ2-2, with D possibly being TRBD2 (6 bases). The CDR3 loop spans 18 amino acids. Germline assignment: CDR1 MDHEN and CDR2 SYDVKM. The V gene lost 7 bases and the J gene lost 5 bases, with 26 bases spanning the gap. The CDR3 is CASTFGRGMGSLTGELFF. The CDR3 nucleotides are TGTGCCAGCACTTTCGGGCGGGGAATGGGGAGTCTTACCGGGGAGCTGTTTTTT.

The V call is TRBV7-2, the J call TRBJ2-7, with D perhaps TRBD1 (6 bases). The length of the CDR3 is 15 residues. V lost 6 bases and J lost 6, with 21 bases in between. CDR1 and CDR2 (germline): SGHTA, FQGNSA. The CDR3 nucleotides read TGTGCCAGCAGGGTAAATCCGGGACACCAGGGCGAGCAGTACTTC. Protein sequence: CASRVNPGHQGEQYF.

This clone was counted a few times. The J gene is TRBJ1-2, the V gene TRBV4-2, with 8 bases matching TRBD1. Germline CDR1 reads LGHNA; CDR2 reads YNFKEQ. The J segment lost 2 bases and the V segment lost 0 bases, leaving 2 bases of the junction unmatched. This CDR3 contains 15 residues. CDR3 in amino acids: CASSQDRTGNYGYTF. CDR3 in DNA: TGTGCCAGCAGCCAAGATCGGACAGGGAACTATGGCTACACCTTC.

The V call is TRBV28, the J call TRBJ2-1, with 11 bases fitting TRBD2. Germline V gives CDR1 MDHEN, CDR2 SYDVKM. The V and J ends lost 4 bases and 9 bases, in that order; junction bases with no gene match: 11. This CDR3 spans 16 amino acids. The CDR3 is CASSSALAGGTFEQFF. The CDR3 DNA follows: TGTGCCAGCAGTTCCGCCCTAGCGGGAGGCACCTTTGAGCAGTTCTTC.

This clone appeared a few times. V is TRBV2 and J is TRBJ1-2; D is unresolved. Trimming cost V 4 bases and J 2 bases, with 11 bases left between them. Germline lookup yields CDR1 SNHLY and CDR2 FYNNEI. This CDR3 spans 14 amino acids. CDR3 nucleotide sequence: TGTGCCAGCAGTGCGACTACAAGAAACTATGGCTACACCTTC. This codes for CASSATTRNYGYTF.

The genes are TRBV6-6 and TRBJ2-7; tentative D call: TRBD1 (5 bases). The CDR3 totals 12 residues. Germline CDR1 MNHNY, CDR2 SVGAGI (reference sequence). V dropped 4 bases and J dropped 4 bases, with 8 bases sitting between them. For the CDR3, the DNA is TGTGCCAGCAGTTCCCAGGGTTACGAGCAGTACTTC. It codes for CASSSQGYEQYF.

This sequence joins TRBV7-8 and TRBJ1-1; D might be TRBD1 (5 bases). Germline assignment: CDR1 SGHVS and CDR2 FQNEAQ. The CDR3 runs 13 residues. V dropped 9 bases and J dropped 1 base, with 12 bases sitting between them. The CDR3 protein is CASSRDRNTEAFF. The CDR3, as DNA: TGTGCCAGTTCCCGAGACAGGAACACTGAAGCTTTCTTT.

The V gene is TRBV19, the J gene TRBJ2-7; TRBD2 is a possible D gene (6 bases). Trimming removed 4 bases at V and 7 bases at J, with 17 bases between. Germline CDR1 and CDR2: LNHDA and SQIVND (reference sequence). The CDR3 runs 14 residues. This chain's CDR3 is CASSKWGTLQEQYF. The DNA of the CDR3 is TGTGCCAGTAGTAAGTGGGGGACTCTTCAAGAGCAGTACTTC.

This clone is a singleton in its sample. The rearrangement uses TRBV6-5 and TRBJ2-5, with 9 positions matching TRBD1. The CDR3 is 13 residues long. Germline CDR1 is MNHEY and CDR2 is SVGAGI. Trimming removed 6 bases from V and 5 bases from J; junction bases left unmatched: 4. CDR3 nucleotides: TGTGCCAGCAGCGGGACAGGGATGGAGACCCAGTACTTC. Translated: CASSGTGMETQYF.

The CDR3 region is CASSPRDSQETQYF. CDR3 sequence (DNA): TGTGCCAGCAGCCCCCGGGACTCCCAAGAGACCCAGTACTTC. The chain links TRBV7-8 to TRBJ2-5, with a weak D call TRBD2 (6 bases). Per the germline V gene, CDR1 is SGHVS and CDR2 is FQNEAQ. The CDR3 is 14 amino acids. V was clipped by 5 bases and J by 1 base, with 11 bases between them.

This clone was recorded once. V gene TRBV28 combines with J gene TRBJ2-4, with D unresolved. Trimming removed 8 bases at V and 0 bases at J, with 14 bases between. The V gene's germline CDR1 is MDHEN and CDR2 SYDVKM. The CDR3 sequence is 15 residues long. CDR3 loop: CASQDAQLAKNIQYF. The DNA for the CDR3 is TGTGCCAGCCAAGACGCACAGTTAGCCAAAAACATTCAGTACTTC.